This T cell receptor beta chain came from a study of blood T cells in healthy people across ages. General study findings and limits: Across the age range, TCR beta diversity per million T cells fell in a roughly linear way. It was not possible, with unsorted PBMCs, to conclusively compare naive and antigen-experienced cells.

Worth noting for this clonotype: Its antigen is unknown. A read error may explain this, as a much larger clone is one base away.

Then a second PCR, running about 6 to 11 cycles, was carried out with a sample-barcoded 5' primer and a J-beta primer mix. The authors tagged each cDNA molecule using a template-switch adaptor with 12 random nucleotides. MiXCR, run by TCRdb on the 5' RACE reads, gives a single entry per CDR3 protein. The sample gives hundreds of thousands of distinct CDR3 sequences, over 40% of which show up once; approximately 13% is in the top ten. The origin of this receptor is a woman aged 80 or over in good health. Sequencing was carried out using blood.

Here the CDR3 DNA reads TGTGCCAGCAGCATTCAAGGGGGATATGAGCAGTTCTTC. It is translated as CASSIQGGYEQFF. V and J are TRBV28 and TRBJ2-1, with D possibly TRBD1 on 6 matching bases. The germline V gene encodes CDR1 MDHEN and CDR2 SYDVKM. The CDR3 is 13 residues long. Trimming took 6 bases from V and 8 from J, leaving 14 bases between them.